Presented here are 13 T cell receptor beta chains from one specimen sequenced in a study of CD8 T cells in ankylosing spondylitis. Study-level points and caveats: What seemed typical of ankylosing spondylitis blood was a TCR beta motif built from several highly homologous variants.

Via MiXCR, TCRdb re-called the 5' RACE reads, giving one row per CDR3 protein. The sample lists approximately 520,000 distinct CDR3 sequences, approximately 5.3% occurring once. Which antigens these TCRs recognize remains unknown. Sequenced: blood, either unsorted or a sorted T cell fraction (not recorded which). Receptors originate from a male donor with ankylosing spondylitis.

At least ten counts were recorded for this clonotype. The chain links TRBV4-2 to TRBJ2-2; TRBD1 is a possible D gene (6 bases). Between the trimmed V and J ends, which lost 4 bases and 1 base, there was a span of 7 bases. The V gene's germline CDR1 is LGHNA and CDR2 YNFKEQ. The CDR3 consists of 14 residues. CDR3: CASSRTENTGELFF. The CDR3 DNA sequence: TGTGCCAGCAGCCGGACAGAGAACACCGGGGAGCTGTTTTTT.

This clonotype was observed many times. The chain recombines TRBV7-9 with TRBJ2-5; D remains unclear. CDR1 and CDR2 (germline): SEHNR, FQNEAQ (reference sequence). V gave up 9 bases and J gave up 2 bases, with 13 bases separating them. The CDR3 has 13 residues. CDR3 region: CASGRSRQETQYF. The CDR3 DNA sequence: TGTGCCAGTGGCAGATCTAGACAAGAGACCCAGTACTTC.

There are many counts of this clonotype. J is TRBJ1-1 and V is TRBV5-1, with D hard to call. V was pared by 0 bases and J by 2 bases, with 11 bases between. The germline V gene encodes CDR1 SGHRS and CDR2 YFSETQ. This CDR3 is 15 amino acids long. CDR3 loop: CASSLGTRSNTEAFF. CDR3 nucleotide sequence: TGCGCCAGCAGCTTGGGGACCCGTTCCAACACTGAAGCTTTCTTT. The full variable domain, rest sourced from reference TRBV5-1 and TRBJ1-1, is KAGVTQTPRYLIKTRGQQVTLSCSPISGHRSVSWYQQTPGQGLQFLFEYFSETQRNKGNFPGRFSGRQFSNSRSEMNVSTLELGDSALYLCASSLGTRSNTEAFFGQGTRLTVV.

The rearrangement joins TRBV5-6 to TRBJ2-7; TRBD1 agrees at 9 bases. The ends lost 1 base at V and 6 bases at J; junction bases unmatched: 5. Germline CDR1 and CDR2: SGHDT and YYEEEE. This CDR3 spans 14 amino acids. CDR3 bases: TGTGCCAGCAGCTTGTGGGACAGGGAACGCGAGCAGTACTTC. This translates into CASSLWDREREQYF.

This clonotype was counted ten times or more. The rearrangement links TRBV12-3 or TRBV12-4 to TRBJ1-5; 8 bases fit TRBD1. V lost 6 bases and J lost 6; bases outside the gene matches: 4. The CDR3 spans 13 residues. The CDR3 loop reads CASRDRGSQPQHF. CDR3 DNA sequence: TGTGCCAGCAGAGACAGGGGTAGTCAGCCCCAGCATTTT.

This clonotype was found many times. The chain combines TRBV5-1 with TRBJ1-4; no firm D call. V lost 0 bases to trimming and J lost 6 bases, with 6 bases between them. This CDR3 has 13 residues. CDR1 SGHRS and CDR2 YFSETQ come from the germline V gene. CDR3 protein: CASSLEGDEKLFF. The CDR3 DNA reads as TGCGCCAGCAGCTTGGAGGGAGATGAAAAACTGTTTTTT.

In this sample, this clonotype turned up many times. This chain links TRBV5-1 with TRBJ1-1; TRBD1 agrees at 8 bases. V was pared by 0 bases and J by 7 bases, with 2 bases of the junction left unmatched. Germline V gives CDR1 SGHRS, CDR2 YFSETQ. CDR3 length: 13 amino acids. The CDR3 bases are TGCGCCAGCAGCTTGGACAGGGGGGTTGAAGCTTTCTTT. Amino acids: CASSLDRGVEAFF.

At least ten counts were recorded for this clonotype. This sequence joins TRBV10-3 and TRBJ2-1; D is possibly TRBD1 (5 bases). The V gene lost 0 bases and the J gene lost 4 bases, with 13 bases spanning the gap. CDR1 is ENHRY and CDR2 is SYGVKD in the germline V gene. The CDR3 is made up of 16 amino acids. The CDR3 sequence is CAISESKGEGYNEQFF. The CDR3 nucleotides read TGTGCCATCAGTGAGTCGAAAGGGGAAGGGTACAATGAGCAGTTCTTC.

This clonotype was seen more than once but under ten times. The rearrangement uses TRBV27 and TRBJ1-6; D is uncertain. In germline, CDR1 is MNHEY, CDR2 SMNVEV (reference sequence). V was pared by 6 bases and J by 13 bases, with 25 bases between. This CDR3 contains 16 residues. CDR3: CASRTTGESRTSPLHF. CDR3 DNA sequence: TGTGCCAGCAGAACCACCGGGGAGTCCCGGACGTCGCCCCTCCACTTT.

The table lists this clonotype with many counts. CDR3 DNA: TGTGCCAGCAGCTCTCAAGGTCTCTCTGGAAACACCATATATTTT. It translates to CASSSQGLSGNTIYF. This chain links TRBV7-2 with TRBJ1-3; D not resolved. Germline V gene lookup returns CDR1 SGHTA and CDR2 FQGNSA. Trimming took off 4 bases at V and 0 bases at J, with 10 bases between the two ends. The CDR3 loop spans 15 amino acids.

CDR3 amino acids: CASSLEGRVTYNEQFF. CDR3 nucleotide sequence: TGCGCCAGCAGCTTGGAGGGCAGAGTAACTTACAATGAGCAGTTCTTC. The chain carries TRBV5-1 and TRBJ2-1; no firm D call. The V end was cut by 0 bases, the J end by 4 bases, with 14 bases between. This CDR3 spans 16 amino acids. The germline V gene has CDR1 SGHRS and CDR2 YFSETQ.

This clonotype has a count of ten or more. J is TRBJ1-4 and V is TRBV20-1, with D perhaps TRBD1 (5 bases). The germline V gene encodes CDR1 DFQATT and CDR2 SNEGSKA (reference sequence). V was cut by 1 base and J by 8 bases, with 14 bases left in between. The CDR3 runs to 14 residues. CDR3 in DNA: TGCAGTGCTAGAGTACCGGGGGTGTGGGAAAAACTGTTTTTT. It translates to CSARVPGVWEKLFF.

This clonotype has ten or more counts. The CDR3 region has the DNA TGTGCCAGCAGTTTCTCCCGTGAGGGCTCCGAGCAGTACTTC. It translates to CASSFSREGSEQYF. V usage is TRBV12-3 or TRBV12-4 and J usage is TRBJ2-7; tentatively, D is TRBD2 (5 bases). This CDR3 is built from 14 residues. Trimming removed 3 bases at V and 6 bases at J, with 15 bases between.